These T cell receptor beta chains were read from a single sample in a study of cytomegalovirus exposure and HLA in healthy donors. Clones were read by immunoSEQ multiplex PCR, and TCRdb kept only the in-frame ones, dropping some. The sample lists approximately 230,000 clones; roughly 87% were seen once. Sequencing was carried out using PBMCs. The receptors derive from a man between 18 and 35 years old in good health and CMV-seropositive. Both conserved end residues are part of each CDR3. Fields, in order: CDR3 length, D gene, J gene, V gene, clone size, CDR3 protein, CDR3 DNA. The D gene is left open where the match is weak. Size is omitted from some rows. Given values are once, few, many or a class for expanded clones.

>17|NA|TRBJ2-5|TRBV21-1|NA
CASSKALGRAPQETQYF
TGTGCCAGCAGCAAAGCGCTGGGCAGGGCTCCACAAGAGACCCAGTACTTC
>19|NA|TRBJ2-6|TRBV9|NA
CASSVDMAGLSSGANVLTF
TGTGCCAGCAGCGTAGACATGGCAGGACTTTCCTCTGGGGCCAACGTCCTGACTTTC
>19|TRBD1|TRBJ2-7|TRBV4-1|NA
CASSQEDQVEQGFVYEQYF
TGCGCCAGCAGCCAAGAAGATCAAGTGGAACAGGGGTTTGTCTACGAGCAGTACTTC
>13|NA|TRBJ1-1|TRBV6-1|NA
CASSEGLNTEAFF
TGTGCCAGCAGTGAAGGGCTGAACACTGAAGCTTTCTTT
>14|NA|TRBJ2-3|TRBV6-1|NA
CASSAIWETDTQYF
TGTGCCAGCAGTGCGATCTGGGAGACAGATACGCAGTATTTT
>16|NA|TRBJ1-3|TRBV6-1|NA
CASSERGRYSGNTIYF
TGTGCCAGCAGTGAACGAGGCAGATACTCTGGAAACACCATATATTTT
>15|TRBD2|TRBJ2-3|TRBV30|NA
CAWNLAVIRGDTQYF
TGTGCCTGGAATCTAGCGGTGATAAGGGGAGATACGCAGTATTTT
>15|NA|TRBJ1-5|TRBV5-1|NA
CASSLEGEGNQPQHF
TGCGCCAGCAGCTTGGAAGGGGAGGGCAATCAGCCCCAGCATTTT
>12|TRBD1|TRBJ2-7|TRBV30|NA
CASGQGNYEQYF
TGTGCCTCGGGACAGGGGAACTACGAGCAGTACTTC
>13|TRBD2|TRBJ2-1|TRBV9|NA
CASSVVDSGEQFF
TGTGCCAGCAGCGTAGTAGATAGCGGGGAGCAGTTCTTC
>14|NA|TRBJ1-2|TRBV28|NA
CASRGSGPNYGYTF
TGTGCCAGCAGAGGTAGCGGACCTAACTATGGCTACACCTTC
>15|NA|TRBJ2-7|TRBV7-8|NA
CASSLVTPGDYEQYF
TGTGCCAGCAGCTTAGTAACACCCGGGGATTACGAGCAGTACTTC
>17|TRBD2|TRBJ2-1|TRBV7-9|NA
CASSLARSGGTYNEQFF
TGTGCCAGCAGCTTAGCGCGGTCGGGAGGGACCTACAATGAGCAGTTCTTC
>16|NA|TRBJ2-5|TRBV27|once
CASRSSIGAKQETQYF
TGTGCCAGCAGATCTAGTATAGGAGCTAAACAAGAGACCCAGTACTTC
>16|TRBD2|TRBJ2-1|TRBV7-2|NA
CASSRGREASYNEQFF
TGTGCCAGCAGCCGGGGGCGGGAGGCCTCCTACAATGAGCAGTTCTTC
>16|NA|TRBJ1-5|TRBV4-1|NA
CASSQVWVGGNQPQHF
TGCGCCAGCAGCCAAGTGTGGGTGGGTGGCAATCAGCCCCAGCATTTT
>16|NA|TRBJ2-1|TRBV5-1|NA
CASSLMRTSSYNEQFF
TGCGCCAGCAGCTTGATGCGGACAAGCTCCTACAATGAGCAGTTCTTC
>14|TRBD1|TRBJ1-2|TRBV6-1|NA
CASSNGQGGYGYTF
TGTGCCAGCAGTAACGGACAGGGTGGCTATGGCTACACCTTC
>15|TRBD2|TRBJ2-1|TRBV7-7|NA
CASSLSLAGANEQFF
TGTGCCAGCAGCTTAAGTCTAGCGGGAGCAAATGAGCAGTTCTTC
>14|TRBD2|TRBJ2-7|TRBV6-5|NA
CASNQPGGKGEQYF
TGTGCCAGCAACCAACCGGGAGGGAAGGGCGAGCAGTACTTC
>15|TRBD1|TRBJ1-1|TRBV11-1|NA
CASSRYLDRYTEAFF
TGTGCCAGCAGCCGTTATTTGGACAGGTACACTGAAGCTTTCTTT
>14|NA|TRBJ1-1|TRBV28|NA
CASSLSKQNTEAFF
TGTGCCAGCAGTTTATCTAAACAGAACACTGAAGCTTTCTTT
>13|NA|TRBJ1-5|TRBV7-9|NA
CASSLEGSQPQHF
TGTGCCAGCAGCTTAGAAGGGAGTCAGCCCCAGCATTTT
>16|NA|TRBJ2-5|TRBV21-1|NA
CASSKEPVAGEETQYF
TGTGCCAGCAGCAAAGAACCGGTTGCAGGGGAGGAGACCCAGTACTTC
>16|TRBD1|TRBJ2-7|TRBV14|NA
CASSQGRGTGWYEQYF
TGTGCCAGCAGCCAAGGTCGGGGGACAGGCTGGTACGAGCAGTACTTC
>15|TRBD1|TRBJ1-2|TRBV28|NA
CASSFRDRESGGYTF
TGTGCCAGCAGTTTCCGGGACAGGGAATCTGGTGGCTACACCTTC
>13|NA|TRBJ1-1|TRBV4-2|NA
CASSPGQNTEAFF
TGTGCCAGCAGCCCGGGACAGAACACTGAAGCTTTCTTT
>13|NA|TRBJ2-7|TRBV10-2|NA
CASSPPSYYEQYF
TGCGCCAGCAGCCCCCCCTCTTACTACGAGCAGTACTTC
>14|NA|TRBJ2-3|TRBV5-1|NA
CASSLRDGTNTQYF
TGCGCCAGCAGCCTCCGGGACGGCACCAATACGCAGTATTTT
>14|NA|TRBJ2-7|TRBV7-8|NA
CASSLGAARGEQYF
TGTGCCAGCAGCTTAGGGGCAGCCAGGGGCGAGCAGTACTTC
>16|TRBD1|TRBJ2-7|TRBV27|NA
CASSLSVGQGSPEQYF
TGTGCCAGCAGTTTATCCGTGGGACAGGGTTCCCCCGAGCAGTACTTC